The 10 T cell receptor beta chains listed next were all sequenced from one sample in a study of blood T cell repertoires in COVID-19. Profiling relied on immunoSEQ multiplex PCR, and the TCRdb table lists in-frame clones only, not all of them. The repertoire includes about 70,000 clones, about four fifths of them detected once, and approximately 0.8% sits in the top ten. The source material was peripheral blood. Every receptor here comes from a woman in her 70s with acute or convalescent COVID-19.

This clone was counted only a few times. The chain carries TRBV7-9 and TRBJ2-7; D remains ambiguous. Trimming took 6 bases from V and 6 from J, leaving 18 bases between them. Germline CDR1 SEHNR, CDR2 FQNEAQ (reference sequence). This CDR3 comprises 14 residues. CDR3 sequence: CASRDTYDWPEQYF. The CDR3 DNA reads as TGTGCCAGCAGGGATACATATGACTGGCCCGAGCAGTACTTC.

The chain is built from TRBV27 and TRBJ2-5; TRBD1 is a possible D gene (5 bases). V lost 6 bases and J lost 1, with 18 bases in between. The CDR3 length is 16 residues. Germline-derived CDR1 and CDR2 are MNHEY and SMNVEV (reference sequence). DNA for the CDR3: TGTGCCAGCAGCAACCTCCTTCGAAGGGGCCAAGAGACCCAGTACTTC. Its translation: CASSNLLRRGQETQYF.

The chain uses TRBV7-9 and TRBJ2-5; D is ambiguous. CDR1 is SEHNR, CDR2 FQNEAQ, per germline (reference sequence). This CDR3 is 15 amino acids long. V was trimmed by 3 bases and J by 0 bases, leaving 11 bases between them. DNA for the CDR3: TGTGCCAGCAGCTTTCCCCTAGAGTACCAAGAGACCCAGTACTTC. Translating it yields CASSFPLEYQETQYF. Together with reference TRBV7-9 and TRBJ2-5, the CDR3 gives the full variable domain: DTGVSQNPRHKITKRGQNVTFRCDPISEHNRLYWYRQTLGQGPEFLTYFQNEAQLEKSRLLSDRFSAERPKGSFSTLEIQRTEQGDSAMYLCASSFPLEYQETQYFGPGTRLLVL.

The gene calls are TRBV19 and TRBJ1-2; TRBD1 agrees at 8 bases. V shed 3 bases and J 6 bases; nucleotides not matched to a gene: 3. This CDR3 is built from 13 residues. Germline assignment: CDR1 LNHDA and CDR2 SQIVND (reference sequence). CDR3 sequence reads: CASSMDREDGYTF. CDR3 DNA: TGTGCCAGTAGTATGGACAGGGAGGATGGCTACACCTTC. Full variable domain (outside the CDR3, taken from reference TRBV19 and TRBJ1-2): DGGITQSPKYLFRKEGQNVTLSCEQNLNHDAMYWYRQDPGQGLRLIYYSQIVNDFQKGDIAEGYSVSREKKESFPLTVTSAQKNPTAFYLCASSMDREDGYTFGSGTRLTVV.

V gene TRBV11-2 combines with J gene TRBJ2-7, with no clear D. The CDR3 covers 16 residues. V dropped 5 bases and J dropped 0 bases, with 17 bases sitting between them. The V gene's germline CDR1 is SGHAT and CDR2 FQNNGV. CDR3 sequence (DNA): TGTGCCAGCAGCATATACGCTACGGTTAGCTCCTACGAGCAGTACTTC. Protein: CASSIYATVSSYEQYF. Supplemented by reference TRBV11-2 and TRBJ2-7, the full variable domain reads EAGVAQSPRYKIIEKRQSVAFWCNPISGHATLYWYQQILGQGPKLLIQFQNNGVVDDSQLPKDRFSAERLKGVDSTLKIQPAKLEDSAVYLCASSIYATVSSYEQYFGPGTRLTVT.

This chain joins TRBV11-2 and TRBJ1-2; tentative D call: TRBD1 (5 bases). CDR3 size: 11 residues. The V and J ends lost 8 bases and 2 bases respectively, with 6 bases between them. Germline assignment: CDR1 SGHAT and CDR2 FQNNGV. This chain's CDR3 is CASQGNYGYTF. As DNA, the CDR3 is TGTGCCAGCCAGGGAAACTATGGCTACACCTTC.

The chain links TRBV2 to TRBJ2-7, with 11 nucleotides matching TRBD2. J gave up 6 bases and V 3 bases, and 13 bases lay outside the gene matches. Per the germline V gene, CDR1 is SNHLY and CDR2 is FYNNEI. This CDR3 contains 17 residues. The CDR3: CASSETETSGSSVEQYF. Written as DNA, the CDR3 is TGTGCCAGCAGTGAGACGGAAACTAGCGGGAGCTCAGTCGAGCAGTACTTC.

This chain joins TRBV9 and TRBJ2-2, with 9 bases identical to TRBD2. The germline gives CDR1 SGDLS, CDR2 YYNGEE. J lost 6 bases, V lost 0 bases, and 9 bases had no gene match. The CDR3 is 17 residues long. The CDR3 DNA reads as TGTGCCAGCAGCGTAGGACGTAGCGGGAGTTTGGCCGGGGAGCTGTTTTTT. This codes for CASSVGRSGSLAGELFF.

CDR3 amino acids: CATSRPTSGVYEQYF. DNA for the CDR3: TGTGCCACCAGCAGACCGACTAGCGGAGTCTACGAGCAGTACTTC. The chain recombines TRBV15 with TRBJ2-7; 9 nucleotides align to TRBD2. This CDR3 has 15 amino acids. Germline CDR1 reads LNHNV; CDR2 reads YYDKDF (reference sequence). Germline trimming cut 2 bases from V and 3 bases from J; bases unmatched to any gene: 5.

The chain has TRBV7-9 and TRBJ1-2; D might be TRBD1 (6 bases). Germline V gene sequence: CDR1 SEHNR, CDR2 FQNEAQ (reference sequence). CDR3 size: 15 residues. Trimming stripped 5 bases from V and 8 bases from J, with 21 bases between. The CDR3 nucleotides read TGTGCCAGCAGCGCTGTCCAGGGGATTATAAGGGGCTACACCTTC. As protein: CASSAVQGIIRGYTF.